These T cell receptor beta chains were read from a single sample in a study of blood T cell repertoires in COVID-19. The table came from immunoSEQ multiplex PCR; TCRdb's copy has only in-frame clones and leaves some out. The table has around 700,000 clones, 70% to 90% seen once. Source material: peripheral blood. These TCRs come from a young woman with acute or convalescent COVID-19. Both conserved end residues are part of each CDR3. D genes are given only for firm matches. Size values are once, few and many counts, or a class for expanded clones, and some rows have none.

v_call	clone_size	j_call	d_call	cdr3_aa	cdr3_nt
TRBV30	once	TRBJ2-5	-	CAWSGLEETQYF	TGTGCCTGGAGTGGATTGGAGGAGACCCAGTACTTC
TRBV13	-	TRBJ1-4	TRBD1	CASSLQGGKLFF	TGTGCCAGCAGCCTACAGGGGGGAAAACTGTTTTTT
TRBV9	-	TRBJ1-4	TRBD1	CASSAVQGRGEKLFF	TGTGCCAGCAGCGCCGTACAGGGGCGAGGTGAAAAACTGTTTTTT
TRBV7-9	-	TRBJ1-6	-	CASSLDSRGYNSPLHF	TGTGCCAGCAGTCTAGACTCACGGGGTTATAATTCACCCCTCCACTTT
TRBV7-9	-	TRBJ1-5	-	CASSPDLLRGGTQPQHF	TGTGCCAGCAGCCCAGATCTACTTCGAGGGGGTACTCAGCCCCAGCATTTT
TRBV6-1	-	TRBJ1-6	-	CASSEFGGSAIYNSPLHF	TGTGCCAGCAGTGAATTCGGAGGGTCAGCCATCTATAATTCACCCCTCCACTTT
TRBV3-1/TRBV3-2	-	TRBJ1-5	TRBD1	CASSQVSGGDQPQHF	TGTGCCAGCAGCCAAGTGTCAGGGGGCGATCAGCCCCAGCATTTT
TRBV5-1	once	TRBJ1-2	-	CASSLAAGYGYTF	TGCGCCAGCAGCTTGGCGGCAGGGTATGGCTACACCTTC
TRBV24-1	-	TRBJ1-1	-	CATSDTGQNTEAFF	TGTGCCACCAGTGATACGGGACAGAACACTGAAGCTTTCTTT
TRBV13	-	TRBJ2-7	TRBD1	CATWDRANEQYF	TGTGCCACCTGGGACAGGGCCAACGAGCAGTACTTC
TRBV4-1	-	TRBJ2-7	-	CASSQETAGIEQYF	TGCGCCAGCAGCCAGGAGACGGCAGGGATTGAGCAGTACTTC